The rows below give T cell receptor beta chains drawn from one sample of a study of beta chain features in type 1 diabetes. Profiling relied on immunoSEQ multiplex PCR, and the TCRdb table lists in-frame clones only, not all of them. The sample gives under 200,000 clones, 6.5% to 10% of which show up once; about 0.5% is in the top ten. The sample consisted of central memory CD4+ T cells from blood. The source of these receptors is a woman aged 18 to 35 with type 1 diabetes. Each CDR3 is given with its conserved first and last residue. The D gene is left open where the match is weak. A clone size is listed for some rows: how often the clone was seen (once, few, many), or a class if it is expanded.

J: TRBJ2-1; size: .; D: TRBD2; V: TRBV19; length: 14; CDR3: CASSPRGVYNEQFF; DNA: TGTGCCAGTAGCCCGCGGGGGGTGTACAATGAGCAGTTCTTC
J: TRBJ1-2; size: few; D: .; V: TRBV15; length: 12; CDR3: CATSSSGGGYTF; DNA: TGTGCCACCAGCAGCTCGGGGGGAGGCTACACCTTC
J: TRBJ1-2; size: .; D: TRBD1; V: TRBV6-6; length: 15; CDR3: CASYGTGGDAFGYTF; DNA: TGTGCCAGTTATGGGACAGGGGGCGATGCGTTCGGCTACACCTTC
J: TRBJ2-5; size: few; D: .; V: TRBV11-2; length: 13; CDR3: CASTRTVQETQYF; DNA: TGTGCCAGCACCCGGACAGTCCAAGAGACCCAGTACTTC
J: TRBJ2-3; size: .; D: .; V: TRBV29-1; length: 14; CDR3: CSVEMGPSTDTQYF; DNA: TGCAGCGTTGAAATGGGCCCGAGCACAGATACGCAGTATTTT
J: TRBJ2-7; size: .; D: .; V: TRBV6-1; length: 13; CDR3: CASSAGVIYEQYF; DNA: TGTGCCAGCAGTGCCGGGGTTATCTACGAGCAGTACTTC
J: TRBJ1-1; size: few; D: TRBD1; V: TRBV7-9; length: 15; CDR3: CASSYRTGNSPEAFF; DNA: TGTGCCAGCAGCTACCGGACAGGGAATTCCCCTGAAGCTTTCTTT
J: TRBJ1-1; size: few; D: .; V: TRBV4-1; length: 13; CDR3: CASSQDSRVEAFF; DNA: TGCGCCAGCAGCCAAGATAGCAGGGTTGAAGCTTTCTTT
J: TRBJ1-4; size: .; D: .; V: TRBV28; length: 12; CDR3: CASSSSNRKLFF; DNA: TGTGCCAGCAGTTCCTCGAACAGAAAACTGTTTTTT
J: TRBJ2-1; size: few; D: TRBD2; V: TRBV10-3; length: 15; CDR3: CAISEPSGRANEQFF; DNA: TGTGCCATCAGTGAGCCTAGCGGGAGGGCCAATGAGCAGTTCTTC
J: TRBJ2-3; size: .; D: .; V: TRBV11-2; length: 16; CDR3: CASSLDGAGHTDTQYF; DNA: TGTGCCAGCAGCTTAGATGGAGCGGGACACACAGATACGCAGTATTTT
J: TRBJ2-5; size: few; D: TRBD2; V: TRBV23-1; length: 16; CDR3: CASSQSERGGQETQYF; DNA: TGCGCCAGCAGTCAATCAGAGCGGGGGGGTCAAGAGACCCAGTACTTC
J: TRBJ2-1; size: .; D: .; V: TRBV4-1; length: 12; CDR3: CASSHLSNEQFF; DNA: TGCGCCAGCAGCCACCTCTCCAATGAGCAGTTCTTC
J: TRBJ2-3; size: few; D: TRBD1; V: TRBV7-6; length: 14; CDR3: CASSLSTGANTQYF; DNA: TGTGCCAGCAGCTTATCAACAGGGGCGAATACGCAGTATTTT
J: TRBJ2-3; size: few; D: TRBD1; V: TRBV5-1; length: 15; CDR3: CASSLGRQGGDTQYF; DNA: TGCGCCAGCAGCTTGGGGCGACAGGGGGGAGATACGCAGTATTTT
J: TRBJ1-6; size: .; D: TRBD1; V: TRBV27; length: 14; CDR3: CASSPRTGNSPLHF; DNA: TGTGCCAGCAGTCCCCGGACAGGGAATTCACCCCTCCACTTT
J: TRBJ2-3; size: .; D: .; V: TRBV7-9; length: 15; CDR3: CASSLQGRSTDTQYF; DNA: TGTGCCAGCAGCTTACAGGGGCGCAGCACAGATACGCAGTATTTT
J: TRBJ2-3; size: .; D: TRBD2; V: TRBV7-2; length: 16; CDR3: CASSLRAGGRIDTQYF; DNA: TGTGCCAGCAGCTTAAGGGCGGGGGGGCGGATAGATACGCAGTATTTT
J: TRBJ2-5; size: .; D: TRBD2; V: TRBV30; length: 14; CDR3: CAWSDGGGRETQYF; DNA: TGTGCCTGGAGTGACGGGGGGGGGAGAGAGACCCAGTACTTC
J: TRBJ2-6; size: few; D: TRBD1; V: TRBV7-3; length: 18; CDR3: CASSFTQGVGSGANVLTF; DNA: TGTGCCAGCAGCTTCACACAGGGGGTAGGCTCTGGGGCCAACGTCCTGACTTTC
J: TRBJ2-7; size: .; D: TRBD1; V: TRBV18; length: 15; CDR3: CASSPPTGGDLEQYF; DNA: TGTGCCAGCTCACCACCGACAGGGGGTGATCTCGAGCAGTACTTC
J: TRBJ1-2; size: .; D: TRBD1; V: TRBV5-4; length: 14; CDR3: CASSSGTGGYGYTF; DNA: TGTGCCAGCAGCTCCGGGACAGGGGGCTATGGCTACACCTTC
J: TRBJ2-3; size: few; D: .; V: TRBV29-1; length: 12; CDR3: CSVGSDADTQYF; DNA: TGCAGCGTCGGGTCAGACGCAGATACGCAGTATTTT
J: TRBJ2-7; size: .; D: .; V: TRBV6-1; length: 13; CDR3: CASVSGDRYEQYF; DNA: TGTGCCAGCGTATCAGGGGATCGCTACGAGCAGTACTTC
J: TRBJ1-5; size: few; D: TRBD1; V: TRBV7-9; length: 13; CDR3: CASRNGTGIPQHF; DNA: TGTGCCAGCAGGAACGGGACAGGGATTCCCCAGCATTTT
J: TRBJ1-1; size: .; D: .; V: TRBV25-1; length: 15; CDR3: CASSEWGGLNTEAFF; DNA: TGTGCCAGCAGTGAATGGGGCGGATTGAACACTGAAGCTTTCTTT